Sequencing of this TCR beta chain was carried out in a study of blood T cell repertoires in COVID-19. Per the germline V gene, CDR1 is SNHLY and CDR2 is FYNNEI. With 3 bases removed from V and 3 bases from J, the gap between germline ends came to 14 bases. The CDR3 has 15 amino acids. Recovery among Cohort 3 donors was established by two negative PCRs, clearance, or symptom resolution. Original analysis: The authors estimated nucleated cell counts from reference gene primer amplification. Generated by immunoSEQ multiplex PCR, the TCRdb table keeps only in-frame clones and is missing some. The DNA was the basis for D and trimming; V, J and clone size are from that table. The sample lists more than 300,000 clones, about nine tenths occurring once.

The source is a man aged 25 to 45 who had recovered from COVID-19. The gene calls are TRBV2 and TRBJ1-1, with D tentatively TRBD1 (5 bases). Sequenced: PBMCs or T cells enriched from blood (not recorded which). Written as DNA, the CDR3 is TGTGCCAGCAGTGACTACACTCGGGGGGACACTGAAGCTTTCTTT. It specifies CASSDYTRGDTEAFF. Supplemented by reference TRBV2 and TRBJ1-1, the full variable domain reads EPEVTQTPSHQVTQMGQEVILRCVPISNHLYFYWYRQILGQKVEFLVSFYNNEISEKSEIFDDQFSVERPDGSNFTLKIRSTKLEDSAMYFCASSDYTRGDTEAFFGQGTRLTVV.